This TCR beta chain was retrieved from a study of T cell repertoires in cytomegalovirus infection. Study observations and caveats: Dominant in the ex vivo response were TCR beta clonotypes restricted by HLA-C and specific for CMV. Carriers of CMV plus the relevant HLA were identified by cumulative public TCR beta family frequency.

The V and J ends lost 6 bases and 0 bases respectively, with 9 bases between them. This CDR3 is 13 amino acids long. CDR1 is DFQATT, CDR2 SNEGSKA, per germline (reference sequence). Turning to this clonotype: Its specificity is not known.

MiXCR, applied by TCRdb to the reads, yields one record per CDR3 protein. The sample holds 640,000 or so distinct CDR3 sequences; approximately 33% are singletons and the top ten take 18%. This TCR derives from a human donor in good health (CMV status not recorded). Some clones in this sample may be carry-over from other donors' samples. The chain carries TRBV20-1 and TRBJ2-4; a possible D gene is TRBD2 (5 bases). Sequencing used cultured PBMCs, obtained from culture after CMV antigen stimulation. CDR3 bases: TGCAGTGCCCAGAGCGGAGCCAAAAACATTCAGTACTTC. It specifies CSAQSGAKNIQYF.